This T cell receptor beta chain comes out of a study of blood T cell repertoires in COVID-19. For the study at large: COVID-19 samples, acute and convalescent, were from the United States, Italy and Spain. From T cells, B-cell-depleted T cells, or PBMCs came the material, which was cDNA or gDNA.

The CDR3 runs 15 residues. Trimming pared 5 bases from V and 0 bases from J, leaving 11 bases between. Germline CDR1 and CDR2: MGHDK and SYGVNS. Per the authors' pipeline: Reference gene primer amplification gave nucleated cell count estimates. Some clones are missing from TCRdb's copy, which holds only in-frame ones; the method was immunoSEQ multiplex PCR. V and J calls plus clone size are reproduced from that table; the DNA served to infer D and trimming. The table includes some 250,000 clones, around nine tenths detected once. Input material: peripheral blood. The receptor was derived from a man aged 30 to 45 with active or convalescent COVID-19. V gene TRBV25-1 combines with J gene TRBJ1-3; D possibly corresponds to TRBD1 (5 bases). The CDR3 DNA reads as TGTGCCAGCAGTTGGGGGGACTACTCTGGAAACACCATATATTTT. Protein product: CASSWGDYSGNTIYF.